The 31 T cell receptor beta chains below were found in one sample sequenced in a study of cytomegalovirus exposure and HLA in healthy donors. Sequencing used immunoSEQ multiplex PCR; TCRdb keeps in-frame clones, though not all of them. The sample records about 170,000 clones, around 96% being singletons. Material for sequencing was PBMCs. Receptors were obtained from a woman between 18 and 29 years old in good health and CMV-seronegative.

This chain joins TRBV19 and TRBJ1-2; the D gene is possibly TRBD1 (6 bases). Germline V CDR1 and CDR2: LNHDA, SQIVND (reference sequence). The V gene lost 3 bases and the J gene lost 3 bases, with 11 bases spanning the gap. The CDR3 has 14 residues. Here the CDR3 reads CASSIRGGDYGYTF. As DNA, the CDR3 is TGTGCCAGTAGTATTAGGGGGGGCGACTATGGCTACACCTTC.

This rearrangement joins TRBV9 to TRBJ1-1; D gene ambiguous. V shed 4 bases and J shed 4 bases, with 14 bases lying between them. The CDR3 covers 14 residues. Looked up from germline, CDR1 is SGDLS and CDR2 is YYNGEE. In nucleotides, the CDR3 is TGTGCCAGCAGCACCCGACAAACTCCCACTGAAGCTTTCTTT. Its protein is CASSTRQTPTEAFF. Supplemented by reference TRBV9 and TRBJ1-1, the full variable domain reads DSGVTQTPKHLITATGQRVTLRCSPRSGDLSVYWYQQSLDQGLQFLIQYYNGEERAKGNILERFSAQQFPDLHSELNLSSLELGDSALYFCASSTRQTPTEAFFGQGTRLTVV.

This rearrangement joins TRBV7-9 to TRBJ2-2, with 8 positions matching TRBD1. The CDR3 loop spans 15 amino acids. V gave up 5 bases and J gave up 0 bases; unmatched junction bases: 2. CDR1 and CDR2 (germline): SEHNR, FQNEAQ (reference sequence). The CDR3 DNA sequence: TGTGCCAGCAGCCCGGGACAGGCGAACACCGGGGAGCTGTTTTTT. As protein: CASSPGQANTGELFF.

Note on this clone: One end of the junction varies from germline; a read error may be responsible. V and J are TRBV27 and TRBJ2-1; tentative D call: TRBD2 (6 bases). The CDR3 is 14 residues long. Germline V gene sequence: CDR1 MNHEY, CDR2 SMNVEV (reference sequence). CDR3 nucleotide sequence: TGTGCCAGTTTATCCGGGACTTACAACAATGATTTGGTCTTC. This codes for CASLSGTYNNDLVF.

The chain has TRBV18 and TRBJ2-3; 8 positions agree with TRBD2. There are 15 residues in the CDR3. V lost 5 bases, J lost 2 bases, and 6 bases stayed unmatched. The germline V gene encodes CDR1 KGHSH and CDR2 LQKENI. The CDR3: CASSVGLETTDTQYF. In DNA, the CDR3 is TGTGCCAGCTCAGTGGGACTAGAGACCACAGATACGCAGTATTTT.

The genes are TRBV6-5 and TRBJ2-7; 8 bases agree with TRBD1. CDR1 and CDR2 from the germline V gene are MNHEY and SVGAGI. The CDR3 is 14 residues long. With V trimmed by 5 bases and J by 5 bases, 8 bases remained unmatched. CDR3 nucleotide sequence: TGTGCCAGCAGTCCTGGACAGGGCACCAACGAGCAGTACTTC. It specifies CASSPGQGTNEQYF.

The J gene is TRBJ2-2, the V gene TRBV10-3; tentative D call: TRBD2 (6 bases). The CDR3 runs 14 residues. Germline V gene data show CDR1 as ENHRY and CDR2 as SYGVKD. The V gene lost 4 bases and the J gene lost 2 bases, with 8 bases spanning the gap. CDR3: CAISGRGNTGELFF. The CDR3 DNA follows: TGTGCCATCAGTGGGCGGGGAAACACCGGGGAGCTGTTTTTT.

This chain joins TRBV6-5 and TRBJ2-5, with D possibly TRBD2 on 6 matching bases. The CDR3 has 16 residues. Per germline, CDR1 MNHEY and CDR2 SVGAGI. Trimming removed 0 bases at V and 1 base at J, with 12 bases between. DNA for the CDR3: TGTGCCAGCAGTTACTCGGGGCGGGGCCGCCAAGAGACCCAGTACTTC. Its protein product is CASSYSGRGRQETQYF.

CDR3 region: CASRASYLAETQYF. The CDR3, as DNA: TGCGCCAGCAGGGCATCATATTTGGCCGAGACCCAGTACTTC. V usage is TRBV5-1 and J usage is TRBJ2-5; D remains ambiguous. CDR1 is SGHRS and CDR2 is YFSETQ in the germline V gene. The germline V and J ends were trimmed by 5 bases and 5 bases, with 16 bases remaining between them. There are 14 residues in the CDR3.

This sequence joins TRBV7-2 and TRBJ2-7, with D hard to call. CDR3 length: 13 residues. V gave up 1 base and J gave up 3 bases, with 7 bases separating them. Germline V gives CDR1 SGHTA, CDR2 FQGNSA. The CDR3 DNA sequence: TGTGCCAGCAGCTTAGGGTCGGGCTACGAGCAGTACTTC. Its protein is CASSLGSGYEQYF.

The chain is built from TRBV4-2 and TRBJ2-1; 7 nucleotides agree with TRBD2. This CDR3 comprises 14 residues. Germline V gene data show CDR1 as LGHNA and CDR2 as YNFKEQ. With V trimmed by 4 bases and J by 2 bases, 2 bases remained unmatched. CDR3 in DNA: TGTGCCAGCAGCCTCGGACTAGCCTACAATGAGCAGTTCTTC. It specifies CASSLGLAYNEQFF.

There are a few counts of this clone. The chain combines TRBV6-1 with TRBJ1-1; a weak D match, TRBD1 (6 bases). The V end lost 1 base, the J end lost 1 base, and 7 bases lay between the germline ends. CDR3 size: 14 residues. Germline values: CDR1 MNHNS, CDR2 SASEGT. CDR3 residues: CASSEGGRNTEAFF. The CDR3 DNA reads TGTGCCAGCAGTGAAGGGGGGCGGAACACTGAAGCTTTCTTT.

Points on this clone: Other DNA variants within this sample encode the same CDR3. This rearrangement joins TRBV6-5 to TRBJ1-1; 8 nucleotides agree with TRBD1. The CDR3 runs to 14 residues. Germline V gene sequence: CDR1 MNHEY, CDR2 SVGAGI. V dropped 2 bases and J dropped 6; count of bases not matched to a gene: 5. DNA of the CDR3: TGTGCCAGCAGTTACGGACAGGGAGGCGCTGAAGCTTTCTTT. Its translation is CASSYGQGGAEAFF.

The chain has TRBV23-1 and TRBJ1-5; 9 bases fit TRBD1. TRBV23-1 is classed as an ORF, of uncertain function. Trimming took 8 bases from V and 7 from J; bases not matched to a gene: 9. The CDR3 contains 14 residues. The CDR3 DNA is TGCGCCAGCCGACAGGGGGAGATAGACCAGCCCCAGCATTTT. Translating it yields CASRQGEIDQPQHF.

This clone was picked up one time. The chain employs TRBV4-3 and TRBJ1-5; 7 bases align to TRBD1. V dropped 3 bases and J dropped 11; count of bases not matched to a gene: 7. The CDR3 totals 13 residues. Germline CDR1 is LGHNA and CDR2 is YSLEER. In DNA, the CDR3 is TGCGCCAGCAGCCAGACACCAGGGGGGTCCCAGCATTTT. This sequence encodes CASSQTPGGSQHF.

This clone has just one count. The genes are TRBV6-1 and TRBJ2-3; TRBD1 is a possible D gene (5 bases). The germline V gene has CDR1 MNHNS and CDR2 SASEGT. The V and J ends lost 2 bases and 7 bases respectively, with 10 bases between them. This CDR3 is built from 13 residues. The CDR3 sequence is CASSEQGMHTQYF. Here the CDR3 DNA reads TGTGCCAGCAGTGAACAGGGAATGCATACGCAGTATTTT.

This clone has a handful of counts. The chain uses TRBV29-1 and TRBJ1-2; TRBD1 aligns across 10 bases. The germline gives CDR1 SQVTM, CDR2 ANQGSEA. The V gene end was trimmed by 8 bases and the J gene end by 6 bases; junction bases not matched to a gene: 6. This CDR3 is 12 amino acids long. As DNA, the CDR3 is TGCAGCATCTCGACAGGGGGCAATGGCTACACCTTC. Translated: CSISTGGNGYTF.

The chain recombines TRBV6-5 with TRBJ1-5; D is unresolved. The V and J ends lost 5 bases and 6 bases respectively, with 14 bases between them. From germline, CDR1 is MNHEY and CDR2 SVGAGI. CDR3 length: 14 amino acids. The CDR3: CASSTRQGGQPQHF. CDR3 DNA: TGTGCCAGCAGTACACGACAAGGTGGTCAGCCCCAGCATTTT.

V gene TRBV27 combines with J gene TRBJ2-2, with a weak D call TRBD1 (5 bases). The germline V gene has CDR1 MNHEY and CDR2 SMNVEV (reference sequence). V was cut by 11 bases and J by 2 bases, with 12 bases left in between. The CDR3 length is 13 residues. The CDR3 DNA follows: TGTGCCGTTGGGGCTCTTAACACCGGGGAGCTGTTTTTT. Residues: CAVGALNTGELFF.

The CDR3 nucleotides read TGTGCCAGCAGCAAATCCCGGGGGGAGCAGTACTTC. As protein: CASSKSRGEQYF. The V call is TRBV27, the J call TRBJ2-7, with D possibly matching TRBD2 (6 bases). V lost 6 bases and J lost 7, with 13 bases in between. The CDR3 runs to 12 residues. Germline V gives CDR1 MNHEY, CDR2 SMNVEV (reference sequence).

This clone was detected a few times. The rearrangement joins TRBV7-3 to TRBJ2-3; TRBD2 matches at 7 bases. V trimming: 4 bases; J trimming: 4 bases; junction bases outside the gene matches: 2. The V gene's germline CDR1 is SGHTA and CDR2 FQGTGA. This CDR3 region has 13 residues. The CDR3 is CASSSTSPDTQYF. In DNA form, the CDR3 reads TGTGCCAGCAGCTCGACTAGCCCAGATACGCAGTATTTT.

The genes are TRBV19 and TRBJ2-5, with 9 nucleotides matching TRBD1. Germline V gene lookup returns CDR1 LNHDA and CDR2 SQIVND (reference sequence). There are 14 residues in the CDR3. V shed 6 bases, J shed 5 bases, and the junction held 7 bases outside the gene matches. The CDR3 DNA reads TGTGCCAGTAGGCCCGGGACAGGGACGGAGACCCAGTACTTC. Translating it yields CASRPGTGTETQYF.

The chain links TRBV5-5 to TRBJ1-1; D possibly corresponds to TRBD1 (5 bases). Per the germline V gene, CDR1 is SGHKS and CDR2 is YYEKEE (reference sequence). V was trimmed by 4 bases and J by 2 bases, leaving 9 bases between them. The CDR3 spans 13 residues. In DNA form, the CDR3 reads TGTGCCAGCAGCCCTAGGGGTAACACTGAAGCTTTCTTT. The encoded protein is CASSPRGNTEAFF. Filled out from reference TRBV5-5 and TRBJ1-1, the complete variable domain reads DAGVTQSPTHLIKTRGQQVTLRCSPISGHKSVSWYQQVLGQGPQFIFQYYEKEERGRGNFPDRFSARQFPNYSSELNVNALLLGDSALYLCASSPRGNTEAFFGQGTRLTVV.

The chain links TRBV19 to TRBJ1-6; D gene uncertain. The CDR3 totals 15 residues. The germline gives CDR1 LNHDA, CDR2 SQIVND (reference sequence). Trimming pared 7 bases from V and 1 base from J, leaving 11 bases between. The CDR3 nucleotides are TGTGCCAGTACCCTCTCCGGGTCCTATAATTCACCCCTCCACTTT. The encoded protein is CASTLSGSYNSPLHF.

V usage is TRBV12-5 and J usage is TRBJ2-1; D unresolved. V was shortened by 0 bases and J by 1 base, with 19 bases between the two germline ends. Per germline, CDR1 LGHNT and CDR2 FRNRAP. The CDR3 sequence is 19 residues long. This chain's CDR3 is CASGLVPWAYWISYNEQFF. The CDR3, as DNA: TGTGCTAGTGGTTTGGTACCCTGGGCCTATTGGATTTCCTACAATGAGCAGTTCTTC.

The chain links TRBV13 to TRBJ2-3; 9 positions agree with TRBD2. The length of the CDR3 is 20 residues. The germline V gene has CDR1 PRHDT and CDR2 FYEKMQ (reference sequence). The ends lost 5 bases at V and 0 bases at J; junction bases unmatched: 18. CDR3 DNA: TGTGCCAGCAGCGCTGGGGGGAGCGCGACTAGCGGACTTAGCACAGATACGCAGTATTTT. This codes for CASSAGGSATSGLSTDTQYF.

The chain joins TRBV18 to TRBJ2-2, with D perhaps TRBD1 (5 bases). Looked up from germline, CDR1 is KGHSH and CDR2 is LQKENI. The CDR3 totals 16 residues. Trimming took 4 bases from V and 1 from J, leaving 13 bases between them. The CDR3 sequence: CASSLQGPGNTGELFF. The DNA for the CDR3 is TGTGCCAGCTCACTCCAGGGTCCGGGGAACACCGGGGAGCTGTTTTTT.

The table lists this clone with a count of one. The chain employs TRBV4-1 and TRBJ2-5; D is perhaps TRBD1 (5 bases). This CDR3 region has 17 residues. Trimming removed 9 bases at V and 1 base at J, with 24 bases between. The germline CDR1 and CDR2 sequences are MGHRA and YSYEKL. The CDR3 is CARRWGFERTLQETQYF. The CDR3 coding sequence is TGCGCCAGGAGGTGGGGCTTCGAACGGACCCTCCAAGAGACCCAGTACTTC.

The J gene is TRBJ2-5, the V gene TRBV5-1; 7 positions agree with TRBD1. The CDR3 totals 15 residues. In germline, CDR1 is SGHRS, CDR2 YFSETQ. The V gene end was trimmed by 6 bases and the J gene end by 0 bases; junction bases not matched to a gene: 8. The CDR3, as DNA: TGCGCCAGCAAGGGGGCTGTGGGGGACCAAGAGACCCAGTACTTC. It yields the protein CASKGAVGDQETQYF.

The CDR3 region is CASSLSRESYEKLFF. The CDR3, as DNA: TGTGCCAGCAGTTTAAGCAGGGAAAGTTATGAAAAACTGTTTTTT. This chain uses TRBV27 with TRBJ1-4, with D possibly TRBD1 on 5 matching bases. Germline-derived CDR1 and CDR2 are MNHEY and SMNVEV (reference sequence). Trimming removed 2 bases from V and 6 bases from J, with 13 bases in between. CDR3 size: 15 residues. The full variable domain, its missing parts supplied by reference TRBV27 and TRBJ1-4, is EAQVTQNPRYLITVTGKKLTVTCSQNMNHEYMSWYRQDPGLGLRQIYYSMNVEVTDKGDVPEGYKVSRKEKRNFPLILESPSPNQTSLYFCASSLSRESYEKLFFGSGTQLSVL.

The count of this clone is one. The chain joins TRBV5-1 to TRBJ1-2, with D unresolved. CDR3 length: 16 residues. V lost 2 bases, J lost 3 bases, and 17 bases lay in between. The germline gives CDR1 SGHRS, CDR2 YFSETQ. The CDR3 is CASSLGGEGVDYGYTF. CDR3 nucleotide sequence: TGCGCCAGCAGCTTAGGCGGAGAGGGAGTAGACTATGGCTACACCTTC.